This section outlines one T cell receptor beta chain sequence together with its context. The antigen it binds to is not known. It has no much larger one-base neighbor in the sample; base qualities were not kept. This sample stems from a study of T cells in Graves' hyperthyroidism and ophthalmopathy (dated by TCRdb to between 2017 and 2020). Background on the whole study: Peripheral blood was collected at initial diagnosis, before any treatment. To identify distinguishing TCR V-J signatures, a discovery cohort of 100 patients was used, comprising 43 with Graves' ophthalmopathy and some 60 with stable Graves' hyperthyroidism. According to the paper, TCR Vbeta CDR3 sequencing was carried out on 135 peripheral blood samples, which came from fewer than 50 ophthalmopathy, under 80 hyperthyroidism and around 17 progressor patients. Following sampling, methimazole starting at 30 mg daily was given to hyperthyroidism patients, and high-dose intravenous methylprednisolone was given to ophthalmopathy patients. Whether ophthalmopathy could be predicted prospectively was tested in an independent validation cohort made up of roughly 20 hyperthyroidism patients plus 17 patients who later progressed to ophthalmopathy. The 95 to 100 discovery patients were randomly divided into training and test sets at a 7:3 ratio. In six Graves' hyperthyroidism patients, the study also compared T-cell repertoires from thyroid tissue with T-cell repertoires from blood. General study outcomes and caveats: A model built on a 13 V-J signature distinguished ophthalmopathy from stable hyperthyroidism, reaching 87.88% sensitivity and around 81% specificity in cross-validation and 80%/75% in testing. Blood samples also contained most of the expanded thyroid clonotypes (frequency above 0.001), which suggests that blood repertoires may reflect thyroid immune responses. In validation, progression to ophthalmopathy was predicted by the model with around 70% sensitivity and 72.22% specificity, a median of around 5.9 months before onset. Sample size was not statistically predetermined, and blinding of investigators to group allocation was not performed.

Amplification of TCR beta CDR3 regions was carried out from RNA transcripts. The TCR CDR3 was subjected to a first round of RT-PCR using the HTBI primer set and the Qiagen OneStep RT-PCR kit. Libraries were constructed in a second round of multiplex PCR, after which size selection and purification were performed. The libraries were sequenced on an Illumina HiSeq2000 using paired-end 100 bp reads. Regarding the original processing steps: SOAPnuke was used to process the raw data, removing reads that contained adapters or uncalled bases, had a mean Phred below 15, or lacked an exact match to the constant primer or identifier. COPE v1.2.5 was used to merge the high-quality paired reads, and each unique nucleotide sequence was defined as a clonotype. MiTCR v1.1 was used to align the clonotypes against IMGT TRBV, TRBD and TRBJ reference segments. Only V-J combinations with frequency above 0.0001, covering approximately 99% of repertoires, were analysed. The TCS score was defined as F50 (clonal expansion) divided by E x V (chaos), with BLOSUM62-based TCRdist calculated between CDR3 peptides within each V-J. Welch's t-statistics and random forest reduced 500 to 650 V-J features to under 15, which were used in a naive Bayes classifier (R e1071). TCRdb trimmed public reads at Q25 via fastp, called clones via MiXCR and kept in-frame beta chains. A single entry per CDR3 protein holds the most common genes and DNA from its merged rows. For this entry, the V and J calls and clone size follow TCRdb and not the study's own pipeline. The sample table holds 600,000 or so distinct CDR3 sequences, of which 15% to 20% were seen once. The ten largest account for about 3.8% of the sample.

Stable Graves' hyperthyroidism was defined as no progression to ophthalmopathy during 18 months of follow-up. Hyperthyroidism patients were newly diagnosed, had a disease duration of under 2 months, and were aged 18 to 65 years. The study excluded patients with uncontrolled infections, other autoimmune diseases, pregnancy or lactation. Clinical symptoms, serum thyroxine and TRAb, thyroid ultrasound, and orbital computed tomography formed the basis for the diagnoses. PBMCs were separated from over 9 ml of fresh peripheral blood using Ficoll-Paque density gradient centrifugation. Trizol reagent was used to extract total RNA, and RNA quality was then checked on an Agilent 2100 Bioanalyzer. The V end gives up 3 bases and the J end 5 bases, leaving 13 bases in the junction not matched to a gene. CDR1 and CDR2 are read off the germline V gene as KGHSH and LQKENI. There are 17 amino acids in the CDR3, from cysteine to phenylalanine inclusive. Only CDR3 DNA is held: 51 bases, read in frame from base 1.

This TCR came from a woman between 25 and 40 years old with Graves' hyperthyroidism. The V and J segments used are TRBV18 and TRBJ1-1, with 9 bases matching TRBD1. The sequencing sample was made of blood. The nucleotide sequence is given as TGTGCCAGCTCACCGCCGGGACAGGGTAGGCTGGGAACTGAAGCTTTCTTT. It codes for CASSPPGQGRLGTEAFF.